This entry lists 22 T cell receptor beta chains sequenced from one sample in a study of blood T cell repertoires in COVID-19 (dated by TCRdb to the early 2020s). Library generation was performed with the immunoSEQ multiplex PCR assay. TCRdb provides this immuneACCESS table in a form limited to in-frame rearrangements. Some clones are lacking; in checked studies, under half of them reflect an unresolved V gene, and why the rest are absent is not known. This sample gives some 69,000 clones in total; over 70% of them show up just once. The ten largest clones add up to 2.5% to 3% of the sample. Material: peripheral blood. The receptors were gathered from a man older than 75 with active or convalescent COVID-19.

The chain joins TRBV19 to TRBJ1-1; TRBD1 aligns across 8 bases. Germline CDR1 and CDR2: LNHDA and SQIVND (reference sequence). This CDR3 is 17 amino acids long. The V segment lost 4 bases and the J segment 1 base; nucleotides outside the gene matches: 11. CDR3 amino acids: CASSTLTSGTGNTEAFF. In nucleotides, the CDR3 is TGTGCCAGTAGTACGTTAACTTCCGGGACAGGGAACACTGAAGCTTTCTTT.

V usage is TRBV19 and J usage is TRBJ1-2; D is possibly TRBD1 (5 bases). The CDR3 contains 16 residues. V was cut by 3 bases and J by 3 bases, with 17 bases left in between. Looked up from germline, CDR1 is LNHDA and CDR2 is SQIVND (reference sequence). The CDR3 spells CASSMIGANVDYGYTF. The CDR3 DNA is TGTGCCAGTAGTATGATAGGGGCTAATGTGGACTATGGCTACACCTTC.

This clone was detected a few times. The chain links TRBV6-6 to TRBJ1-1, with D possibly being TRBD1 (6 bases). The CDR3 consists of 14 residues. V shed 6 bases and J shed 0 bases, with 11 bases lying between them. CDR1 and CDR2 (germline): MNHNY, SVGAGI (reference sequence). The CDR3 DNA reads TGTGCCAGCAGAGCAGGGGACATGAACACTGAAGCTTTCTTT. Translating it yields CASRAGDMNTEAFF.

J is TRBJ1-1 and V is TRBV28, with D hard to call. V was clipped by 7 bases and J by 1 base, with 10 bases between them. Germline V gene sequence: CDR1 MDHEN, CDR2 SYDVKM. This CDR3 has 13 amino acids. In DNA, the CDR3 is TGTGCCAGCACCCAACAGAGGAACACTGAAGCTTTCTTT. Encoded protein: CASTQQRNTEAFF.

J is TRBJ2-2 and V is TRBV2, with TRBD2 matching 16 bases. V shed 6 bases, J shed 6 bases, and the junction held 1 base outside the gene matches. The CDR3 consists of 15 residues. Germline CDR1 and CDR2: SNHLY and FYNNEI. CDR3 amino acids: CASSGTSGGAGELFF. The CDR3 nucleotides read TGTGCCAGCAGCGGGACTAGCGGGGGGGCCGGGGAGCTGTTTTTT.

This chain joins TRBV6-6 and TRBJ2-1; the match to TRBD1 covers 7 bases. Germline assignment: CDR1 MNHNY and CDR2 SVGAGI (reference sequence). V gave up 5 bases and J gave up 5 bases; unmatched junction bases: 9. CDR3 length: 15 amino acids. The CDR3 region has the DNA TGTGCCAGCAGTGCGGCCGGGACAGCGAACAATGAGCAGTTCTTC. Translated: CASSAAGTANNEQFF.

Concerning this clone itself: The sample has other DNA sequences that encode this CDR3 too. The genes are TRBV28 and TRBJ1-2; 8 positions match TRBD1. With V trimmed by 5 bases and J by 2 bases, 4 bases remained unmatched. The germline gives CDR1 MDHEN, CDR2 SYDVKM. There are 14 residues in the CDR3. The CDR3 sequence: CASSPPGGNYGYTF. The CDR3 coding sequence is TGTGCCAGCAGTCCGCCAGGGGGCAACTATGGCTACACCTTC.

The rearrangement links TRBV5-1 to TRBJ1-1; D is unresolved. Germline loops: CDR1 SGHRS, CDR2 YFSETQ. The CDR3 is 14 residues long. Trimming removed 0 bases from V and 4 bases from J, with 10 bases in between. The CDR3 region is CASSLDSPGTEAFF. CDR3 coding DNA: TGCGCCAGCAGCTTGGATTCCCCCGGCACTGAAGCTTTCTTT.

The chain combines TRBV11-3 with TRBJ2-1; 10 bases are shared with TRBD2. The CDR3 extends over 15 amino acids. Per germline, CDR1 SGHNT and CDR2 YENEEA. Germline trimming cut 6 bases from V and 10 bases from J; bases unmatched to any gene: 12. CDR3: CASSFWTSGTAEQFF. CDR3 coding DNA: TGTGCCAGCAGTTTCTGGACTAGCGGAACAGCCGAGCAGTTCTTC.

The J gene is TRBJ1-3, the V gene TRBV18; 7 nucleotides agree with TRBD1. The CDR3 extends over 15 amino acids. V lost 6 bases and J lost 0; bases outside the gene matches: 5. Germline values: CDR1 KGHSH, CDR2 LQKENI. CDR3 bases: TGTGCCAGCTCGTCGGGACAGCTCTCTGGAAACACCATATATTTT. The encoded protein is CASSSGQLSGNTIYF.

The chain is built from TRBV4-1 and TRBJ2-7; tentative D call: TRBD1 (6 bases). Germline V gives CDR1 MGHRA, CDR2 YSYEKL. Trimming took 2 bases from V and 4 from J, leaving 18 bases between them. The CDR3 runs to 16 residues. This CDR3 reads CASSQSSLGGSYEQYF. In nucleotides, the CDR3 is TGCGCCAGCAGCCAATCCTCTTTAGGGGGATCGTACGAGCAGTACTTC.

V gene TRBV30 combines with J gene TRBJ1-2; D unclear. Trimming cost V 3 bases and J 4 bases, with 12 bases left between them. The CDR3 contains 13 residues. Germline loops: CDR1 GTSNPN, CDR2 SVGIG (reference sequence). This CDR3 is CAWRRRVLYGYTF. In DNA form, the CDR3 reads TGTGCCTGGAGAAGGAGGGTCCTCTATGGCTACACCTTC.

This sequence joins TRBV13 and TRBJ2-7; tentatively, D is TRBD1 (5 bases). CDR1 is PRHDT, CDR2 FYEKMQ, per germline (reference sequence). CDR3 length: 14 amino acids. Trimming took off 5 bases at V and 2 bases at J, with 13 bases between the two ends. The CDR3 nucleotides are TGTGCCAGCAGCCAGGGTCTTGCACCCTACGAGCAGTACTTC. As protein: CASSQGLAPYEQYF.

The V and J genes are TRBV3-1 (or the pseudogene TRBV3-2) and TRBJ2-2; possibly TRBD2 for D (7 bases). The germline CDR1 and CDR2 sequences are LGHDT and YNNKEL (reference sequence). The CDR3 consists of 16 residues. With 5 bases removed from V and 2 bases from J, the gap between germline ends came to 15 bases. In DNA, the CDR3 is TGTGCCAGCAGCGGGAGGGGGGTTCGAAACACCGGGGAGCTGTTTTTT. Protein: CASSGRGVRNTGELFF.

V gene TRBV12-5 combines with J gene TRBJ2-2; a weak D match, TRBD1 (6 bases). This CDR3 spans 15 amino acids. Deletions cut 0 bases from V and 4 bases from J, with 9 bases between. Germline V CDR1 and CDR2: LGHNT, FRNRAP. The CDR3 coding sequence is TGTGCTAGTGGTTTGGTAACAGGGATCACCGGGGAGCTGTTTTTT. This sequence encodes CASGLVTGITGELFF.

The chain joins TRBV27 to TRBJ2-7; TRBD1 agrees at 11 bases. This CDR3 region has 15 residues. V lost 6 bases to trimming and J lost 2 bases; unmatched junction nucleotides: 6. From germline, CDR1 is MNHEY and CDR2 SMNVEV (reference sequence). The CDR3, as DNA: TGTGCCAGCAGCCGGGGGACAGGGGGGACCTACGAGCAGTACTTC. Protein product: CASSRGTGGTYEQYF.

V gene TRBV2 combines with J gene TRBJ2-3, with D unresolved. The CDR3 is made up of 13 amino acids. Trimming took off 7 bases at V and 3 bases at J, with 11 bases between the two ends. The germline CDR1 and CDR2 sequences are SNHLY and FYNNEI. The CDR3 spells CASKEMMTDTQYF. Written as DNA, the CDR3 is TGTGCCAGCAAGGAGATGATGACAGATACGCAGTATTTT. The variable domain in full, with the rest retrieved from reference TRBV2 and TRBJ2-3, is EPEVTQTPSHQVTQMGQEVILRCVPISNHLYFYWYRQILGQKVEFLVSFYNNEISEKSEIFDDQFSVERPDGSNFTLKIRSTKLEDSAMYFCASKEMMTDTQYFGPGTRLTVL.

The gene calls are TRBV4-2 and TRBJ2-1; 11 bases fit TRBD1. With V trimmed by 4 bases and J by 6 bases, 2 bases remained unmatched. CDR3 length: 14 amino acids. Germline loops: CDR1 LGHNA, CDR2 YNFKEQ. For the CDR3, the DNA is TGTGCCAGCAGCCGGACAGGGGGCTCCAATGAGCAGTTCTTC. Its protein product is CASSRTGGSNEQFF.

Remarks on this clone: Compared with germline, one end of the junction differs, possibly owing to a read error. This CDR3 is CASSTRQGEPRYF. The CDR3 DNA is TGCGCTAGCAGCACTCGACAGGGGGAGCCTAGGTACTTC. This rearrangement joins TRBV5-1 to TRBJ2-7; TRBD1 agrees at 9 bases. The CDR3 length is 13 residues. Germline V lookup: CDR1 SGHRS, CDR2 YFSETQ.

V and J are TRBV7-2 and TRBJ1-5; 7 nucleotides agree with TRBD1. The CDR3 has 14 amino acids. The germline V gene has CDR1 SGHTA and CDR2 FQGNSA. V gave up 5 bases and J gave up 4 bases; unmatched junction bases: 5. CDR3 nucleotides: TGTGCCAGCAGCCGGGACAGCCAGAATCAGCCCCAGCATTTT. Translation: CASSRDSQNQPQHF.

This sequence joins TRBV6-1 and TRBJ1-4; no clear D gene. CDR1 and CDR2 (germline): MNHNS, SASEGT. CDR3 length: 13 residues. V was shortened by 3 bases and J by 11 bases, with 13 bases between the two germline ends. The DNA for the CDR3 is TGTGCCAGCAGTGATTTCGGACGGAGGAAACTGTTTTTT. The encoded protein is CASSDFGRRKLFF.

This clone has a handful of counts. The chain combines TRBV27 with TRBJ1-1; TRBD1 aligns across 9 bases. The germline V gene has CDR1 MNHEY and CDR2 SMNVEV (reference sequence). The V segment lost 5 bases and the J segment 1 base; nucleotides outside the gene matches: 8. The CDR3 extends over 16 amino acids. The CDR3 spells CASSKGDRASNTEAFF. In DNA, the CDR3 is TGTGCCAGCAGTAAGGGGGACAGGGCCTCGAACACTGAAGCTTTCTTT.